Each of the 32 T cell receptor beta chains below was sequenced from the same sample in a study of T cell responses to AZD1222 COVID-19 vaccine (dated by TCRdb to the early 2020s). The sample's time point label, decoded: baseline before first vaccination. The library relied on the immunoSEQ multiplex PCR assay. The immuneACCESS repertoire file appears here via TCRdb, limited to in-frame rearrangements. These files lack a portion of the clones; in checked studies, under half of the deficit traces to unresolved V genes, and the cause of the others is not known. For this sample there are around 250,000 clones; more than 85% appear just once. Roughly 0.6% of the sample is held by the ten biggest clonotypes. The starting material was peripheral blood, obtained on day 0 of AZD1222 vaccination. The origin of the receptors is an adult in good health.

CDR3 in DNA: TGTGCCAGCAGCGGCGCCCGCCGAGGGACCCAGTACTTC. Protein product: CASSGARRGTQYF. This chain links TRBV5-6 with TRBJ2-5, with D unresolved. Trimming pared 4 bases from V and 7 bases from J, leaving 14 bases between. CDR1 is SGHDT and CDR2 is YYEEEE in the germline V gene. This CDR3 has 13 amino acids.

The chain uses TRBV27 and TRBJ1-6, with D hard to call. V was clipped by 6 bases and J by 1 base, with 13 bases between them. The CDR3 runs to 16 residues. Germline V gives CDR1 MNHEY, CDR2 SMNVEV (reference sequence). CDR3 DNA: TGTGCCAGCAGCCGTCTGGGAGATTCCTATAATTCACCCCTCCACTTT. This sequence encodes CASSRLGDSYNSPLHF.

This rearrangement joins TRBV28 to TRBJ1-6, with D possibly TRBD1 on 6 matching bases. Germline V gene sequence: CDR1 MDHEN, CDR2 SYDVKM. V was trimmed by 5 bases and J by 10 bases, leaving 12 bases between them. This CDR3 is built from 13 residues. This chain's CDR3 is CASSRRGQSPLHF. The DNA for the CDR3 is TGTGCCAGCAGTCGCAGGGGCCAATCACCCCTCCACTTT.

In DNA, the CDR3 is TGCGCCAGCAGCCCCCGGGGTGGGCCGAACACCGGGGAGCTGTTTTTT. Its protein is CASSPRGGPNTGELFF. The rearrangement uses TRBV5-1 and TRBJ2-2; tentative D call: TRBD2 (5 bases). Trimming removed 4 bases from V and 0 bases from J, with 13 bases in between. CDR1 and CDR2 from the germline V gene are SGHRS and YFSETQ. The CDR3 totals 16 residues.

The chain links TRBV28 to TRBJ1-5, with a tentative D call TRBD1 (6 bases). V gave up 6 bases and J gave up 6 bases, with 18 bases separating them. The CDR3 spans 15 residues. CDR1 is MDHEN and CDR2 is SYDVKM in the germline V gene. Here the CDR3 reads CASRWTARTTQPQHF. DNA for the CDR3: TGTGCCAGCAGGTGGACAGCCCGGACGACTCAGCCCCAGCATTTT.

The chain recombines TRBV4-1 with TRBJ2-7; D perhaps matches TRBD1 (6 bases). Trimming took 2 bases from V and 7 from J, leaving 30 bases between them. CDR1 and CDR2 (germline): MGHRA, YSYEKL. This CDR3 region has 19 residues. The CDR3 reads CASSQRWDKGTPVEGEQYF. CDR3 sequence (DNA): TGCGCCAGCAGCCAAAGATGGGACAAAGGGACACCCGTAGAGGGAGAGCAGTACTTC.

The rearrangement joins TRBV3-1 (or the pseudogene TRBV3-2) to TRBJ2-1; 8 bases fit TRBD1. V gave up 2 bases and J gave up 7 bases; unmatched junction bases: 10. From germline, CDR1 is LGHDT and CDR2 YNNKEL (reference sequence). This CDR3 comprises 16 residues. The CDR3 region has the DNA TGTGCCAGCAGCCAATCAAGACAGGGGACAGTAAATGAGCAGTTCTTC. Encoded protein: CASSQSRQGTVNEQFF.

The genes are TRBV19 and TRBJ1-3; the D gene is possibly TRBD1 (5 bases). This CDR3 is 15 amino acids long. V was cut by 7 bases and J by 0 bases, with 13 bases left in between. CDR1 and CDR2 (germline): LNHDA, SQIVND (reference sequence). The CDR3 DNA reads as TGTGCCAGTACCCCGGGGGTGAGCTCTGGAAACACCATATATTTT. This encodes CASTPGVSSGNTIYF.

The V and J genes are TRBV11-2 and TRBJ2-5; TRBD2 is a possible D gene (5 bases). Trimming removed 7 bases from V and 2 bases from J, with 20 bases in between. There are 16 residues in the CDR3. Germline-derived CDR1 and CDR2 are SGHAT and FQNNGV. In DNA form, the CDR3 reads TGTGCCAGCAATCCCCCCGGGAAGGCCCGACAAGAGACCCAGTACTTC. This encodes CASNPPGKARQETQYF.

The V and J genes are TRBV7-2 and TRBJ2-5, with D maybe TRBD1 (6 bases). The germline V gene encodes CDR1 SGHTA and CDR2 FQGNSA. The length of the CDR3 is 14 residues. The germline V and J ends were trimmed by 5 bases and 1 base, with 11 bases remaining between them. For the CDR3, the DNA is TGTGCCAGCAGCCCGGACAGCCTCCAAGAGACCCAGTACTTC. Translated: CASSPDSLQETQYF.

The CDR3 bases are TGTGCCAGCAGCGTAGGGGACAGCAGCTCCTACGAGCAGTACTTC. It encodes CASSVGDSSSYEQYF. This sequence joins TRBV9 and TRBJ2-7; 7 bases line up with TRBD1. V dropped 0 bases and J dropped 0; count of bases not matched to a gene: 3. This CDR3 has 15 residues. Germline V CDR1 and CDR2: SGDLS, YYNGEE. The full variable domain, completed using reference TRBV9 and TRBJ2-7, is DSGVTQTPKHLITATGQRVTLRCSPRSGDLSVYWYQQSLDQGLQFLIQYYNGEERAKGNILERFSAQQFPDLHSELNLSSLELGDSALYFCASSVGDSSSYEQYFGPGTRLTVT.

This clone occurred a few times. The rearrangement links TRBV24-1 to TRBJ2-1, with D possibly being TRBD2 (5 bases). The germline CDR1 and CDR2 sequences are KGHDR and SFDVKD. V lost 9 bases and J 8 bases, leaving 16 bases between the germline ends. The CDR3 contains 13 residues. CDR3 sequence reads: CATARTPRDEQFF. In nucleotides, the CDR3 is TGTGCCACCGCCCGGACCCCGAGGGATGAGCAGTTCTTC.

For this clone: The same CDR3 is also encoded by other DNA sequences in this sample. The chain recombines TRBV6-5 with TRBJ2-7; D possibly corresponds to TRBD1 (6 bases). Trimming shortened V by 5 bases and J by 2 bases, and 10 bases separated the two germline ends. The CDR3 extends over 13 amino acids. Germline values: CDR1 MNHEY, CDR2 SVGAGI. The CDR3 sequence: CASSTGRTYEQYF. CDR3 coding DNA: TGTGCCAGCAGTACAGGGAGAACCTACGAGCAGTACTTC.

The rearrangement uses TRBV28 and TRBJ1-1, with TRBD1 matching 10 bases. The CDR3 sequence is 16 residues long. Germline values: CDR1 MDHEN, CDR2 SYDVKM. J gave up 5 bases and V 0 bases, and 6 bases lay outside the gene matches. In nucleotides, the CDR3 is TGTGCCAGCAGTTTATGGGGGACAGGGGTTTCAACTGAAGCTTTCTTT. This gives the protein CASSLWGTGVSTEAFF.

This clone showed up just a few times. The chain links TRBV12-3 or TRBV12-4 to TRBJ1-2; a weak D match, TRBD1 (6 bases). The length of the CDR3 is 13 residues. V was trimmed by 5 bases and J by 5 bases, leaving 12 bases between them. CDR3 residues: CASSPGTPYGYTF. CDR3 nucleotides: TGTGCCAGCAGTCCTGGGACACCGTATGGCTACACCTTC.

The V call is TRBV18, the J call TRBJ1-2; no firm D call. V lost 2 bases, J lost 2 bases, and 6 bases lay in between. Germline V CDR1 and CDR2: KGHSH, LQKENI. The CDR3 extends over 13 amino acids. CDR3 loop: CASSPDGNYGYTF. For the CDR3, the DNA is TGTGCCAGCTCACCAGACGGGAACTATGGCTACACCTTC.

The genes are TRBV7-9 and TRBJ1-4; 10 bases line up with TRBD1. CDR3 length: 14 amino acids. CDR1 is SEHNR and CDR2 is FQNEAQ in the germline V gene (reference sequence). After removal of 5 bases from V and 6 bases from J, the junction contained 3 bases not matched to a gene. The CDR3: CASSPGQGYEKLFF. DNA for the CDR3: TGTGCCAGCAGCCCGGGACAGGGGTATGAAAAACTGTTTTTT.

The CDR3 DNA reads TGTGCCATTCAACAGGCTGGGAATTCACCCCTCCACTTT. Its protein is CAIQQAGNSPLHF. The V gene is TRBV6-5, the J gene TRBJ1-6, with D perhaps matching TRBD1 (5 bases). The V and J ends lost 10 bases and 7 bases respectively, with 14 bases between them. CDR3 length equals 13 residues. The germline gives CDR1 MNHEY, CDR2 SVGAGI.

This clone was observed a single time. This chain connects TRBV7-6 to TRBJ1-1, with D maybe TRBD1 (6 bases). CDR1 and CDR2 from the germline V gene are SGHVS and FNYEAQ. V lost 5 bases to trimming and J lost 0 bases, with 13 bases between them. The CDR3 covers 15 residues. CDR3 protein: CASSVRRDMNTEAFF. CDR3 coding DNA: TGTGCCAGCAGCGTTCGCCGGGACATGAACACTGAAGCTTTCTTT.

CDR3 nucleotide sequence: TGTGCCAGCAGCTACCGGAATGAGCAGTTCTTC. Protein: CASSYRNEQFF. V is TRBV11-2 and J is TRBJ2-1; D call uncertain. V was clipped by 4 bases and J by 7 bases, with 5 bases between them. The CDR3 has 11 amino acids. Germline-derived CDR1 and CDR2 are SGHAT and FQNNGV.

V is TRBV10-3 and J is TRBJ1-2; D remains unclear. Trimming removed 4 bases at V and 1 base at J, with 28 bases between. The CDR3 is made up of 20 amino acids. Germline lookup yields CDR1 ENHRY and CDR2 SYGVKD. The CDR3 DNA reads TGTGCCATCAGTGTCCCGACGGGGAGGGAAGACCTCGGCGGTAACTATGGCTACACCTTC. Protein product: CAISVPTGREDLGGNYGYTF.

This chain links TRBV5-6 with TRBJ1-4; 7 bases align to TRBD1. Losses at the gene ends were 0 bases for V and 4 bases for J; bases not matched to a gene: 0. This CDR3 has 14 residues. Looked up from germline, CDR1 is SGHDT and CDR2 is YYEEEE. CDR3 region: CASSLGDSNEKLFF. Written as DNA, the CDR3 is TGTGCCAGCAGCTTGGGGGACAGTAATGAAAAACTGTTTTTT.

The chain has TRBV5-1 and TRBJ2-3; the match to TRBD2 covers 10 bases. This CDR3 is 14 amino acids long. The junction had 2 bases not matched to a gene; V was cut back by 4 bases and J by 3 bases. The germline gives CDR1 SGHRS, CDR2 YFSETQ. Here the CDR3 reads CASSTTSGTDTQYF. The DNA for the CDR3 is TGCGCCAGCAGCACGACTAGCGGGACAGATACGCAGTATTTT.

The chain joins TRBV7-2 to TRBJ2-7, with 10 bases identical to TRBD2. The V segment lost 8 bases and the J segment 4 bases; nucleotides outside the gene matches: 11. Germline CDR1 SGHTA, CDR2 FQGNSA. The length of the CDR3 is 15 residues. The CDR3 DNA follows: TGTGCCAGCTCCCCAAGGGCTAGCGGGAGTTACGAGCAGTACTTC. Amino acids: CASSPRASGSYEQYF.

The V and J genes are TRBV27 and TRBJ1-2; D gene uncertain. The germline gives CDR1 MNHEY, CDR2 SMNVEV (reference sequence). This CDR3 has 13 residues. The ends were cut back, 2 bases at V and 4 bases at J, with 8 bases in the middle. In DNA form, the CDR3 reads TGTGCCAGCAGTTTAAAGTCGGGCTATGGCTACACCTTC. Its protein is CASSLKSGYGYTF.

This chain links TRBV5-1 with TRBJ1-2; 11 nucleotides agree with TRBD1. The ends lost 4 bases at V and 6 bases at J; junction bases unmatched: 11. The CDR3 has 16 amino acids. From germline, CDR1 is SGHRS and CDR2 YFSETQ. The CDR3 DNA reads as TGCGCCAGCAGCCCGGACATGAGGACAGGGGGCGATGGCTACACCTTC. Encoded protein: CASSPDMRTGGDGYTF.

The chain combines TRBV3-1 (or the pseudogene TRBV3-2) with TRBJ2-2, with D unclear. In germline, CDR1 is LGHDT, CDR2 YNNKEL (reference sequence). With 1 base removed from V and 4 bases from J, the gap between germline ends came to 10 bases. The CDR3 is 15 amino acids. CDR3 loop: CASSQVSLFTGELFF. CDR3 coding DNA: TGTGCCAGCAGCCAAGTGTCCCTATTCACCGGGGAGCTGTTTTTT.

J is TRBJ1-2 and V is TRBV5-6; D gene uncertain. Germline V gene data show CDR1 as SGHDT and CDR2 as YYEEEE. This CDR3 spans 14 amino acids. V lost 0 bases, J lost 0 bases, and 6 bases lay in between. CDR3 nucleotide sequence: TGTGCCAGCAGCTTGGAGCCGGCTAACTATGGCTACACCTTC. As protein: CASSLEPANYGYTF.

This chain connects TRBV6-6 to TRBJ2-7, with 11 bases matching TRBD2. The CDR3 is 15 residues long. V lost 6 bases and J lost 2; bases outside the gene matches: 6. Germline CDR1 is MNHNY and CDR2 is SVGAGI (reference sequence). The CDR3 DNA is TGTGCCAGCAGATCTAGCGGGAGGTCCACCTACGAGCAGTACTTC. Translated, it gives CASRSSGRSTYEQYF.

The J gene is TRBJ2-7, the V gene TRBV9; D is possibly TRBD2 (5 bases). The ends were cut back, 0 bases at V and 6 bases at J, with 10 bases in the middle. CDR3 size: 13 residues. Germline lookup yields CDR1 SGDLS and CDR2 YYNGEE. This CDR3 reads CASSVGGLGEQYF. In nucleotides, the CDR3 is TGTGCCAGCAGCGTAGGAGGGCTCGGCGAGCAGTACTTC.

V is TRBV11-3 and J is TRBJ2-6; D gene unclear. V was pared by 3 bases and J by 2 bases, with 2 bases between. Germline assignment: CDR1 SGHNT and CDR2 YENEEA. The CDR3 is made up of 13 amino acids. This CDR3 reads CASSFAGANVLTF. The CDR3 bases are TGTGCCAGCAGCTTTGCTGGGGCCAACGTCCTGACTTTC.

The J gene is TRBJ1-6, the V gene TRBV5-1; D is uncertain. Deletions cut 4 bases from V and 9 bases from J, with 8 bases between. Germline V gene data show CDR1 as SGHRS and CDR2 as YFSETQ. This CDR3 contains 12 residues. This CDR3 is CASSVDGSPLHF. The DNA for the CDR3 is TGCGCCAGCAGCGTGGACGGTTCACCCCTCCACTTT.